The clone carrying this T cell receptor (beta chain) was seen only a few times. The data belong to a study of T-cell reconstitution after alpha-beta-depleted transplantation in children. V dropped 3 bases and J dropped 1; count of bases not matched to a gene: 5. The length of the CDR3 is 16 residues. CDR1 and CDR2 from the germline V gene are LGHNA and YSLEER. The TCRbeta library was prepared with unique molecular identifiers. TCRdb recomputed calls from the PCR reads with MiXCR, one row per CDR3 protein. The sample has over 400,000 distinct CDR3 sequences, roughly an eighth seen once. The source is a human donor who donated a stem cell graft to a child with combined immunodeficiency. Sequencing was performed on PBMCs from the stem cell graft donor, taken from the stem cell graft. This chain links TRBV4-3 with TRBJ2-2; TRBD2 aligns across 7 bases. CDR3 region: CASSHAGVGNTGELFF. Here the CDR3 DNA reads TGCGCCAGCAGCCATGCGGGGGTGGGGAACACCGGGGAGCTGTTTTTT.